Each of the 4 T cell receptor beta chains below was sequenced from the same sample in a study of CD8+ T cells in alopecia areata. As the sequencing template, cDNA was produced by extracting RNA and reverse transcribing it. The assay was immunoSEQ multiplex PCR, and TCRdb's table has in-frame clones only and misses some. The sample lists some 200,000 clones; roughly 40% were seen once. Treatment of the sample: oral pan-JAK inhibitor, 5-10 mg twice daily. Sequences were derived from CD4+ T cells sorted from blood, sampled at approximately week 36, from a patient treated with tofacitinib. Every receptor here comes from a human donor with alopecia areata.

There are a few counts of this clone. This sequence joins TRBV15 and TRBJ2-3; D is ambiguous. V was trimmed by 4 bases and J by 4 bases, leaving 9 bases between them. Germline-derived CDR1 and CDR2 are LNHNV and YYDKDF (reference sequence). CDR3 size: 13 residues. The CDR3: CATSTQWADTQYF. The CDR3 nucleotides are TGTGCCACCAGCACCCAGTGGGCAGATACGCAGTATTTT.

The genes are TRBV28 and TRBJ2-5; 12 bases line up with TRBD2. The CDR3 loop spans 14 amino acids. Per the germline V gene, CDR1 is MDHEN and CDR2 is SYDVKM. J lost 5 bases, V lost 8 bases, and 6 bases had no gene match. CDR3 DNA sequence: TGTGCCAGCGGGGGACTAGCGGGCGGGGAGACCCAGTACTTC. Encoded protein: CASGGLAGGETQYF. Drawing the rest from reference TRBV28 and TRBJ2-5, the complete variable domain is DVKVTQSSRYLVKRTGEKVFLECVQDMDHENMFWYRQDPGLGLRLIYFSYDVKMKEKGDIPEGYSVSREKKERFSLILESASTNQTSMYLCASGGLAGGETQYFGPGTRLLVL.

This chain uses TRBV25-1 with TRBJ2-5, with TRBD2 matching over 12 bases. The CDR3 loop spans 15 amino acids. Germline V gene lookup returns CDR1 MGHDK and CDR2 SYGVNS. V lost 7 bases to trimming and J lost 4 bases; unmatched junction nucleotides: 7. The CDR3 DNA is TGTGCCAGCACACTAGCGGGAGGCAGTGGAGAGACCCAGTACTTC. Its translation: CASTLAGGSGETQYF. Supplemented by reference TRBV25-1 and TRBJ2-5, the full variable domain reads EADIYQTPRYLVIGTGKKITLECSQTMGHDKMYWYQQDPGMELHLIHYSYGVNSTEKGDLSSESTVSRIRTEHFPLTLESARPSHTSQYLCASTLAGGSGETQYFGPGTRLLVL.

The rearrangement uses TRBV6-5 and TRBJ2-3; possibly TRBD2 for D (5 bases). The germline V gene encodes CDR1 MNHEY and CDR2 SVGAGI. Trimming removed 0 bases at V and 6 bases at J, with 13 bases between. CDR3 size: 15 residues. The CDR3 sequence is CASSYSFTSVDTQYF. The CDR3 nucleotides are TGTGCCAGCAGTTACTCGTTTACTAGTGTTGATACGCAGTATTTT.